The rows below give T cell receptor beta chains drawn from one sample of a study of OX40 agonist ivuxolimab in advanced cancers. The table came from immunoSEQ multiplex PCR; TCRdb's copy has only in-frame clones and leaves some out. The sample includes about 80,000 clones, around 86% of them seen just once. Source: CD4+ or CD8+ T cells sorted from blood, taken in a trial of the OX40 agonist ivuxolimab. The source of these receptors is an adult with an advanced solid tumor such as melanoma, head and neck, liver or kidney cancer. The CDR3 runs from the conserved cysteine through the conserved F or W. The order of the fields is J gene, V gene, D gene, clone size, CDR3 protein, CDR3 DNA. The D gene is left open where the match is weak. A clone size is listed for some rows: how often the clone was seen (once, few, many), or a class if it is expanded.

J: TRBJ1-1; V: TRBV5-4; D: NA; size: NA; CDR3: CASSLDVGVNTEAFF; DNA: TGTGCCAGCAGCTTAGATGTCGGCGTGAACACTGAAGCTTTCTTT
J: TRBJ1-6; V: TRBV27; D: NA; size: NA; CDR3: CASSSGFGNSPLHF; DNA: TGTGCCAGCAGTTCAGGGTTTGGTAATTCACCCCTCCACTTT
J: TRBJ1-2; V: TRBV19; D: NA; size: NA; CDR3: CASSLSLTSNYGYTF; DNA: TGTGCCAGTAGTCTTTCCTTGACAAGTAACTATGGCTACACCTTC
J: TRBJ2-3; V: TRBV6-1; D: TRBD2; size: NA; CDR3: CASNLAGTTDTQYF; DNA: TGTGCCAGCAATCTAGCGGGGACCACAGATACGCAGTATTTT
J: TRBJ2-2; V: TRBV30; D: NA; size: NA; CDR3: CAWSRAGANTGELFF; DNA: TGTGCCTGGAGTCGGGCAGGGGCGAATACCGGGGAGCTGTTTTTT
J: TRBJ1-1; V: TRBV5-1; D: TRBD1; size: few; CDR3: CASSRGTGTINTEAFF; DNA: TGCGCCAGCAGCCGAGGGACAGGAACTATTAACACTGAAGCTTTCTTT
J: TRBJ1-5; V: TRBV6-1; D: TRBD1; size: NA; CDR3: CASGDRGWDNQPQHF; DNA: TGTGCCAGCGGCGACAGGGGTTGGGACAATCAGCCCCAGCATTTT
J: TRBJ1-1; V: TRBV28; D: NA; size: few; CDR3: CASRLRGFGEAFF; DNA: TGTGCCAGCCGACTCCGGGGGTTTGGTGAAGCTTTCTTT
J: TRBJ1-1; V: TRBV7-6; D: NA; size: NA; CDR3: CASSPSSGGFTEAFF; DNA: TGTGCCAGCAGCCCGAGCTCCGGGGGGTTCACTGAAGCTTTCTTT
J: TRBJ1-3; V: TRBV6-1; D: NA; size: NA; CDR3: CASTGKSGNTIYF; DNA: TGTGCCAGCACCGGGAAAAGCGGAAACACCATATATTTT
J: TRBJ1-2; V: TRBV6-5; D: NA; size: NA; CDR3: CASSQSGLLNYGYTF; DNA: TGTGCCAGCAGTCAGTCCGGGCTCCTTAACTATGGCTACACCTTC
J: TRBJ1-3; V: TRBV4-3; D: TRBD1; size: NA; CDR3: CASSDRGAGNTIYF; DNA: TGCGCCAGCAGCGACAGGGGGGCCGGAAACACCATATATTTT
J: TRBJ1-4; V: TRBV2; D: TRBD1; size: once; CDR3: CASSGTGATNEKLFF; DNA: TGTGCCAGCAGCGGGACAGGTGCAACTAATGAAAAACTGTTTTTT
J: TRBJ2-1; V: TRBV7-2; D: TRBD1; size: NA; CDR3: CASLPTRDRGPGEQFF; DNA: TGTGCCAGCCTGCCCACCCGGGACAGGGGGCCGGGGGAGCAGTTCTTC
J: TRBJ1-5; V: TRBV4-1; D: NA; size: few; CDR3: CASSYSWSQGDSNQPQHF; DNA: TGCGCCAGCAGCTACAGTTGGTCGCAGGGAGATAGCAATCAGCCCCAGCATTTT
J: TRBJ1-4; V: TRBV9; D: NA; size: few; CDR3: CASSANTANEKLFF; DNA: TGTGCCAGCAGCGCCAACACGGCTAATGAAAAACTGTTTTTT
J: TRBJ2-3; V: TRBV7-9; D: NA; size: once; CDR3: CASSATSRGSTDTQYF; DNA: TGTGCCAGCAGCGCCACCTCTCGGGGGAGCACAGATACGCAGTATTTT
J: TRBJ2-6; V: TRBV4-3; D: NA; size: NA; CDR3: CASSQDHPTLGANVLTF; DNA: TGCGCCAGCAGCCAAGATCACCCTACTCTTGGAGCCAACGTCCTGACTTTC
J: TRBJ1-4; V: TRBV6-5; D: NA; size: NA; CDR3: CASSYSDAPNEKLFF; DNA: TGTGCCAGCAGTTACTCTGACGCACCCAATGAAAAACTGTTTTTT
J: TRBJ1-2; V: TRBV7-9; D: NA; size: NA; CDR3: CASSQRPNNYGYTF; DNA: TGTGCCAGCAGCCAGAGGCCAAATAACTATGGCTACACCTTC
J: TRBJ2-7; V: TRBV7-2; D: TRBD2; size: NA; CDR3: CASSLGWTSGYEQYF; DNA: TGTGCCAGCAGCTTAGGGTGGACTAGTGGCTACGAGCAGTACTTC
J: TRBJ1-4; V: TRBV5-1; D: NA; size: once; CDR3: CASSFGETNEKLFF; DNA: TGCGCCAGCAGCTTCGGGGAAACTAATGAAAAACTGTTTTTT
J: TRBJ1-5; V: TRBV7-8; D: NA; size: NA; CDR3: CASSLVRVVNREVQQPQHF; DNA: TGTGCCAGCAGCTTAGTAAGGGTAGTAAACAGGGAGGTGCAGCAGCCCCAGCATTTT
J: TRBJ1-1; V: TRBV29-1; D: TRBD1; size: NA; CDR3: CSVGTGGAAEAFF; DNA: TGCAGCGTTGGGACAGGGGGGGCCGCTGAAGCTTTCTTT
J: TRBJ1-2; V: TRBV12-2; D: NA; size: NA; CDR3: CAVRDGYGYTF; DNA: TGTGCCGTAAGGGACGGCTATGGCTACACCTTC
J: TRBJ1-3; V: TRBV5-6; D: NA; size: NA; CDR3: CASSLVGSGNTIYF; DNA: TGTGCCAGCAGCTTGGTGGGCTCTGGAAACACCATATATTTT
J: TRBJ1-2; V: TRBV25-1; D: NA; size: NA; CDR3: CASRGEGRGIGYTF; DNA: TGTGCCAGCAGAGGCGAGGGGCGGGGGATTGGCTACACCTTC
J: TRBJ2-1; V: TRBV10-3; D: TRBD2; size: NA; CDR3: CAISEGLAGSNEQFF; DNA: TGTGCCATCAGTGAGGGGCTAGCGGGAAGCAATGAGCAGTTCTTC
J: TRBJ2-7; V: TRBV6-5; D: TRBD2; size: NA; CDR3: CASSYLTSGPYEQYF; DNA: TGTGCCAGCAGTTACTTGACTAGCGGACCCTACGAGCAGTACTTC
J: TRBJ2-1; V: TRBV10-2; D: NA; size: NA; CDR3: CASSASGAFEQFF; DNA: TGCGCCAGCAGTGCCTCAGGAGCGTTCGAGCAGTTCTTC